The clone carrying this TCR beta chain showed up just a few times. CDR1 is DFQATT, CDR2 SNEGSKA, per germline (reference sequence). V was clipped by 4 bases and J by 7 bases, with 14 bases between them. The CDR3 totals 13 residues. The data stem from a study of blood T cells in healthy people across ages. For the second PCR, which ran for about 6 to 12 cycles, a sample-barcoded 5' primer and a J-beta primer mix were used. MiXCR, run by TCRdb on the 5' RACE reads, gives a single entry per CDR3 protein. The table has hundreds of thousands of distinct CDR3 sequences, approximately 25% seen once. These data were likewise used in another study, on T cells of mothers and their children. From that report: The output of TCR recombination is shaped by thymic selection similarly in related and unrelated pairs.

The V gene is TRBV20-1, the J gene TRBJ1-3; D is ambiguous. Sequencing used blood. The clonotype was recovered from a boy younger than 18 in good health. CDR3 sequence reads: CSAIFPGSNTIYF. DNA for the CDR3: TGCAGTGCTATATTCCCCGGGAGTAACACCATATATTTT.